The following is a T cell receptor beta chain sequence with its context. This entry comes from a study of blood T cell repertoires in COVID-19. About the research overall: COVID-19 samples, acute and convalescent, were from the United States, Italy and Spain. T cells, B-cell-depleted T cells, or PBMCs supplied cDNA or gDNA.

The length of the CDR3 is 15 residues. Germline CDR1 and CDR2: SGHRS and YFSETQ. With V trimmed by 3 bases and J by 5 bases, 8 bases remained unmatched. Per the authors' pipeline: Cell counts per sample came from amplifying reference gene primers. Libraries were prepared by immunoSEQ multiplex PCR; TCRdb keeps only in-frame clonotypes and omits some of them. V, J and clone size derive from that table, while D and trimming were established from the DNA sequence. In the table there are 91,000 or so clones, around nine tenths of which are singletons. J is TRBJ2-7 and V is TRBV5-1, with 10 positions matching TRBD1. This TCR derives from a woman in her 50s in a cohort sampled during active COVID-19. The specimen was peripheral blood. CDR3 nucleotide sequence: TGCGCCAGCAGCTCCGGGACAGGGGCTCTCCACGAGCAGTACTTC. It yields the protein CASSSGTGALHEQYF.